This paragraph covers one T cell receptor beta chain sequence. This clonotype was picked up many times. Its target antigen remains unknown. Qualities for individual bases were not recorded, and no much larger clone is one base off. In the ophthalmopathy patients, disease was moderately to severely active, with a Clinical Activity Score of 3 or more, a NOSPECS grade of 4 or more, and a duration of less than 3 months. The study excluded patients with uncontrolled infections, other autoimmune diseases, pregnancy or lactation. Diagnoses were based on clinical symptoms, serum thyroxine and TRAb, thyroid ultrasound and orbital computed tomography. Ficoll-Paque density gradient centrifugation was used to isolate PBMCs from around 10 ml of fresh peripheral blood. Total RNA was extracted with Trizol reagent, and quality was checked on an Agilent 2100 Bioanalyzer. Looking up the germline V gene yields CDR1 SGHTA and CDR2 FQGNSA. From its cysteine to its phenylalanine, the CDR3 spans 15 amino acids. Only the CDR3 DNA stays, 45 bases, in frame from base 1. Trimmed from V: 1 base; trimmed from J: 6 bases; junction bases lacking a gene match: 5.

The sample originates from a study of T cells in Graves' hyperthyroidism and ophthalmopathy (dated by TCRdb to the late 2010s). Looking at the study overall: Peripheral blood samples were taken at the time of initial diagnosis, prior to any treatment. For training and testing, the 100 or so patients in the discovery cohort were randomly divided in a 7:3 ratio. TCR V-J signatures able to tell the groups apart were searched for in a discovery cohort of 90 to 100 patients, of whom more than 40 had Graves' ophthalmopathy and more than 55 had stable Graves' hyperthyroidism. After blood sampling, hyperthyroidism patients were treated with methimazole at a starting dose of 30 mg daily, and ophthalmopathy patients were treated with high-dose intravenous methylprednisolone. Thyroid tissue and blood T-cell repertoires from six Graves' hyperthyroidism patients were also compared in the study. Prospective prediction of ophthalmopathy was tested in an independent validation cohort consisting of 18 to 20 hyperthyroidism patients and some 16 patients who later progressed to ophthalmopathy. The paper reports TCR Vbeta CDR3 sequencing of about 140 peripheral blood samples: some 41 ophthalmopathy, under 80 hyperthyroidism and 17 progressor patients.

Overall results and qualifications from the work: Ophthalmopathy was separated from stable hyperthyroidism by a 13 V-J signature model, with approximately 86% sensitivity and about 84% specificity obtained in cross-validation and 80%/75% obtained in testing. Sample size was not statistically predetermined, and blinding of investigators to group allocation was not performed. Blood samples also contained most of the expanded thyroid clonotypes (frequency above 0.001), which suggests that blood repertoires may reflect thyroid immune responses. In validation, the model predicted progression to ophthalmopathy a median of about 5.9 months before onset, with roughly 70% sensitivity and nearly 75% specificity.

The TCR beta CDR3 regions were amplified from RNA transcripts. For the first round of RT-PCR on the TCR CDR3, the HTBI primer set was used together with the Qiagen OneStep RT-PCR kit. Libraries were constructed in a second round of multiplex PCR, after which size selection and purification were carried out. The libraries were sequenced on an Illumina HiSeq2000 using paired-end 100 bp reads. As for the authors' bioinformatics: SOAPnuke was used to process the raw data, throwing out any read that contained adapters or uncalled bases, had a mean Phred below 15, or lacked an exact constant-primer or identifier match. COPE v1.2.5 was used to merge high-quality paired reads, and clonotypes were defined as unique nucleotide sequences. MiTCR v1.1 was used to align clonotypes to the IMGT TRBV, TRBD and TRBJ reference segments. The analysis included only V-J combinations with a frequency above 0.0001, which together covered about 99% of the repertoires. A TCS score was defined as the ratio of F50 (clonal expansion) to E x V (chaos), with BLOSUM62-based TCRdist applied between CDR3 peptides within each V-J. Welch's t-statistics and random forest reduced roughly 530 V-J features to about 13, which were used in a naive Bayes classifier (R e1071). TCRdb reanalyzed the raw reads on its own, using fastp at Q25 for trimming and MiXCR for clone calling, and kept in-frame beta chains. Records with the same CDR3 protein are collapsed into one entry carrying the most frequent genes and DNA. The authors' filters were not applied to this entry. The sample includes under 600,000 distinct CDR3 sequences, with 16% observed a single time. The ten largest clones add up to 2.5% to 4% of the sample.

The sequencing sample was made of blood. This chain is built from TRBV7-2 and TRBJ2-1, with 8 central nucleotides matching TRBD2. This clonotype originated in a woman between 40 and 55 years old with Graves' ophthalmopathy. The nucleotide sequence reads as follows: TGTGCCAGCAGCTTAGTTAGCGGGGCCGTCAATGAGCAGTTCTTC. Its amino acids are CASSLVSGAVNEQFF.